The 23 T cell receptor beta chains below were found in one sample sequenced in a study of CD8 T cells in Susac syndrome. Random hexamers were used to reverse transcribe 0.5 to 1 ug of RNA. Each CDR3 protein gets one entry after TCRdb re-called the immunoSEQ multiplex PCR reads with MiXCR. The data show 120,000 or so distinct CDR3 sequences, around 94% seen once. The sample taken for sequencing was CD8+ T cells from PBMCs. The source of these receptors is a human donor with Susac syndrome.

The genes are TRBV12-3 or TRBV12-4 and TRBJ1-1; tentative D call: TRBD1 (5 bases). Between the trimmed V and J ends, which lost 6 bases and 6 bases, there was a span of 14 bases. The length of the CDR3 is 13 residues. DNA of the CDR3: TGTGCCAGCAGGGATCCGGGGGAGGCTGAAGCTTTCTTT. It specifies CASRDPGEAEAFF.

The chain carries TRBV29-1 and TRBJ2-3; D possibly corresponds to TRBD2 (6 bases). V lost 5 bases to trimming and J lost 2 bases, with 11 bases between them. Germline V lookup: CDR1 SQVTM, CDR2 ANQGSEA. CDR3 size: 13 residues. The CDR3 loop reads CSVSRDFTDTQYF. CDR3 nucleotide sequence: TGCAGCGTTAGCCGGGACTTCACAGATACGCAGTATTTT.

The chain employs TRBV12-3 or TRBV12-4 and TRBJ2-3; 8 bases agree with TRBD2. With V trimmed by 6 bases and J by 1 base, 9 bases remained unmatched. The CDR3 extends over 16 amino acids. The CDR3 region is CASSSPRGGGTDTQYF. The CDR3 DNA follows: TGTGCCAGCAGCTCCCCCCGGGGGGGAGGCACAGATACGCAGTATTTT.

This chain uses TRBV5-6 with TRBJ1-3; a possible D gene is TRBD1 (5 bases). The CDR3 totals 15 residues. Germline lookup yields CDR1 SGHDT and CDR2 YYEEEE. The ends were cut back, 2 bases at V and 1 base at J, with 10 bases in the middle. The CDR3 nucleotides read TGTGCCAGCAGCTTACAGGTGGTATCTGGAAACACCATATATTTT. Its translation: CASSLQVVSGNTIYF. Drawing the rest from reference TRBV5-6 and TRBJ1-3, the complete variable domain is DAGVTQSPTHLIKTRGQQVTLRCSPKSGHDTVSWYQQALGQGPQFIFQYYEEEERQRGNFPDRFSGHQFPNYSSELNVNALLLGDSALYLCASSLQVVSGNTIYFGEGSWLTVV.

The chain is built from TRBV20-1 and TRBJ1-1; a weak D match, TRBD1 (5 bases). The V gene lost 5 bases and the J gene lost 6 bases, with 16 bases spanning the gap. Germline V gene sequence: CDR1 DFQATT, CDR2 SNEGSKA (reference sequence). CDR3 length equals 13 residues. The CDR3 region has the DNA TGCAGTGCTGGATCGACAGTTCGGGCTGAAGCTTTCTTT. Translated, it gives CSAGSTVRAEAFF.

V gene TRBV12-3 or TRBV12-4 combines with J gene TRBJ1-4, with D uncertain. Trimming removed 3 bases from V and 8 bases from J, with 13 bases in between. This CDR3 is built from 14 residues. CDR3: CASSLGTSTEKLFF. The CDR3 DNA reads TGTGCCAGCAGTTTGGGCACGTCCACCGAAAAACTGTTTTTT.

This chain joins TRBV30 and TRBJ2-3; D might be TRBD1 (5 bases). The CDR3 has 10 residues. Germline CDR1 is GTSNPN and CDR2 is SVGIG (reference sequence). Trimming removed 4 bases from V and 10 bases from J, with 9 bases in between. Here the CDR3 reads CAWTGPSQYF. CDR3 coding DNA: TGTGCCTGGACAGGGCCCTCGCAGTATTTT.

The chain recombines TRBV27 with TRBJ1-2; no clear D gene. Germline V gene data show CDR1 as MNHEY and CDR2 as SMNVEV (reference sequence). V was trimmed by 2 bases and J by 0 bases, leaving 7 bases between them. The CDR3 length is 14 residues. CDR3 nucleotides: TGTGCCAGCAGTTTAAGTCCCGCTAACTATGGCTACACCTTC. Translation: CASSLSPANYGYTF.

The V and J genes are TRBV6-5 and TRBJ2-5, with 7 positions matching TRBD2. Germline V CDR1 and CDR2: MNHEY, SVGAGI. The CDR3 is made up of 15 amino acids. V was clipped by 2 bases and J by 2 bases; unmatched bases: 5. The CDR3 spells CASSYRGDSQETQYF. The CDR3 DNA reads as TGTGCCAGCAGTTACCGGGGGGACTCTCAAGAGACCCAGTACTTC.

The V and J genes are TRBV12-3 or TRBV12-4 and TRBJ1-1, with 11 bases matching TRBD1. J gave up 2 bases and V 6 bases, and 5 bases lay outside the gene matches. This CDR3 comprises 15 residues. CDR3 nucleotide sequence: TGTGCCAGCAGGAGGGGACAGGGGGTAAACACTGAAGCTTTCTTT. This encodes CASRRGQGVNTEAFF.

The chain recombines TRBV28 with TRBJ2-3; no clear D. The CDR3 is 14 residues long. V lost 6 bases, J lost 1 base, and 11 bases lay in between. Germline-derived CDR1 and CDR2 are MDHEN and SYDVKM. DNA of the CDR3: TGTGCCAGCAGCCCGTCTGGGCGCACAGATACGCAGTATTTT. Translated, it gives CASSPSGRTDTQYF.

This sequence joins TRBV9 and TRBJ1-1, with D possibly TRBD1 on 5 matching bases. Germline CDR1 SGDLS, CDR2 YYNGEE. V was clipped by 3 bases and J by 3 bases, with 12 bases between them. This CDR3 has 14 residues. As DNA, the CDR3 is TGTGCCAGCAGCGGAAACGGGGGGGACACTGAAGCTTTCTTT. Its translation is CASSGNGGDTEAFF. Complete variable domain (other parts from reference TRBV9 and TRBJ1-1): DSGVTQTPKHLITATGQRVTLRCSPRSGDLSVYWYQQSLDQGLQFLIQYYNGEERAKGNILERFSAQQFPDLHSELNLSSLELGDSALYFCASSGNGGDTEAFFGQGTRLTVV.

The rearrangement links TRBV7-6 to TRBJ2-1; D not certain. The CDR3 extends over 12 amino acids. V was cut by 0 bases and J by 6 bases, with 3 bases left in between. Germline CDR1 reads SGHVS; CDR2 reads FNYEAQ. The CDR3 reads CASSLARNEQFF. The CDR3 region has the DNA TGTGCCAGCAGCTTAGCGCGCAATGAGCAGTTCTTC.

This clonotype appeared a single time. This chain uses TRBV13 with TRBJ1-5; TRBD1 agrees at 11 bases. The CDR3 length is 17 residues. The germline V gene has CDR1 PRHDT and CDR2 FYEKMQ (reference sequence). With 0 bases clipped from V and 0 bases from J, the junction kept 1 base outside the gene matches. The CDR3 coding sequence is TGTGCCAGCAGCTTAGGGGGGACAGGGGGTAGCAATCAGCCCCAGCATTTT. Its translation: CASSLGGTGGSNQPQHF.

V gene TRBV7-6 combines with J gene TRBJ2-7, with TRBD1 identical over 11 bases. After removal of 1 base from V and 7 bases from J, the junction contained 3 bases not matched to a gene. Germline values: CDR1 SGHVS, CDR2 FNYEAQ. CDR3 size: 14 residues. The CDR3 region is CASSLGTGGEEQYF. CDR3 coding DNA: TGTGCCAGCAGCTTAGGGACAGGGGGCGAAGAGCAGTACTTC.

J is TRBJ1-4 and V is TRBV6-5, with D unresolved. V was shortened by 0 bases and J by 5 bases, with 7 bases between the two germline ends. Germline values: CDR1 MNHEY, CDR2 SVGAGI. The CDR3 consists of 14 residues. The CDR3 sequence is CASSYSFGNEKLFF. DNA for the CDR3: TGTGCCAGCAGTTACTCGTTCGGAAATGAAAAACTGTTTTTT.

The V call is TRBV20-1, the J call TRBJ2-7, with TRBD2 matching over 10 bases. From germline, CDR1 is DFQATT and CDR2 SNEGSKA (reference sequence). J was trimmed by 0 bases and V by 8 bases; bases with no gene match: 4. This CDR3 spans 13 amino acids. CDR3 residues: CSTQREGSYEQYF. The CDR3 DNA is TGCAGTACCCAGCGGGAGGGCTCCTACGAGCAGTACTTC.

This chain uses TRBV30 with TRBJ2-2; D is unclear. V lost 4 bases to trimming and J lost 1 base, with 7 bases between them. In germline, CDR1 is GTSNPN, CDR2 SVGIG (reference sequence). This CDR3 contains 13 residues. CDR3 DNA: TGTGCCTGGAATTCGGGGAACACCGGGGAGCTGTTTTTT. Protein product: CAWNSGNTGELFF. The variable domain in full, completed from reference TRBV30 and TRBJ2-2, reads SQTIHQWPATLVQPVGSPLSLECTVEGTSNPNLYWYRQAAGRGLQLLFYSVGIGQISSEVPQNLSASRPQDRQFILSSKKLLLSDSGFYLCAWNSGNTGELFFGEGSRLTVL.

CDR3: CASSLAAEGGTGELFF. The CDR3 DNA is TGTGCCAGCAGCTTGGCGGCGGAGGGGGGGACCGGGGAGCTGTTTTTT. This chain uses TRBV5-4 with TRBJ2-2; tentative D call: TRBD2 (7 bases). V was trimmed by 0 bases and J by 5 bases, leaving 14 bases between them. This CDR3 is built from 16 residues. Germline CDR1 reads SGHNT; CDR2 reads YYREEE (reference sequence).

The chain combines TRBV7-3 with TRBJ2-3; D is uncertain. Trimming shortened V by 2 bases and J by 2 bases, and 11 bases separated the two germline ends. This CDR3 spans 15 amino acids. From germline, CDR1 is SGHTA and CDR2 FQGTGA. The CDR3 protein is CASSLSQVPTDTQYF. Written as DNA, the CDR3 is TGTGCCAGCAGCTTATCTCAAGTGCCCACAGATACGCAGTATTTT.

The V and J genes are TRBV4-2 and TRBJ2-3; D possibly matches TRBD1 or TRBD2 (5 bases each). The V end was cut by 5 bases, the J end by 4 bases, with 19 bases between. CDR3 length equals 16 residues. Germline V gene data show CDR1 as LGHNA and CDR2 as YNFKEQ. CDR3: CASSLGEMRAPDTQYF. The CDR3 nucleotides are TGTGCCAGCAGCTTAGGGGAGATGCGGGCGCCAGATACGCAGTATTTT.

The chain couples TRBV27 to TRBJ1-1, with 8 bases fitting TRBD1. There are 13 residues in the CDR3. The ends lost 11 bases at V and 3 bases at J; junction bases unmatched: 8. Per germline, CDR1 MNHEY and CDR2 SMNVEV (reference sequence). As DNA, the CDR3 is TGTGCCGGTAAACAGGGGGGACACACTGAAGCTTTCTTT. Translation: CAGKQGGHTEAFF.

V is TRBV12-5 and J is TRBJ2-4; D is unresolved. V was trimmed by 6 bases and J by 8 bases, leaving 8 bases between them. Germline V gene lookup returns CDR1 LGHNT and CDR2 FRNRAP. This CDR3 spans 11 amino acids. CDR3 DNA: TGTGCTAGTGGCTCCGCTGACATTCAGTACTTC. It codes for CASGSADIQYF.